Given below is one T cell receptor beta chain in context. Its antigen is currently unknown. In germline, CDR1 is MNHEY, CDR2 SVGAGI. Trimming cost V 2 bases and J 7 bases, with 18 bases left between them. The CDR3 has 15 amino acids. immunoSEQ v3.0 was run at survey level. TCRdb's copy holds only in-frame clones and misses some; the assay was immunoSEQ multiplex PCR. The data show about 11,000 clones, roughly 80% seen once. The data were taken from a study of long-term antiretroviral therapy in people with HIV. General study points: Repertoires looked antigen-experienced, with only a slight naive shift after ART. Post-treatment diversity went higher with ART but stayed below transplant donor controls.

The TCR sequence derives from a man in his forties or fifties with HIV. The rearrangement uses TRBV6-5 and TRBJ2-7; TRBD1 is a possible D gene (5 bases). The sequences come from unsorted PBMCs, collected about 7 years after starting antiretroviral therapy. Here the CDR3 reads CASSYALGLGQEQYF. The CDR3 nucleotides read TGTGCCAGCAGTTACGCCCTCGGGTTGGGGCAGGAGCAGTACTTC.